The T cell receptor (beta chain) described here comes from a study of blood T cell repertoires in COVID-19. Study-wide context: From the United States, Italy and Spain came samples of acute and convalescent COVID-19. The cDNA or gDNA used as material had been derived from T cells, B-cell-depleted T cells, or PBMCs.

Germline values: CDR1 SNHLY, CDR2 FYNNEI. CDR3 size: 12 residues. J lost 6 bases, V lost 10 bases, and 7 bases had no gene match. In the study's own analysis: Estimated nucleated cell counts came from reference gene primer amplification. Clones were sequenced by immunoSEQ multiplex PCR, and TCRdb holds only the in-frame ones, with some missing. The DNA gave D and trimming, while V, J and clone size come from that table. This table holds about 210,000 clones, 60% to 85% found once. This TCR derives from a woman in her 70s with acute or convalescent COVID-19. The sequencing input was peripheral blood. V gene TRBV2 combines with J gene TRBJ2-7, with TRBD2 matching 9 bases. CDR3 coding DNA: TGTGCCACCGCGGGGGGGAAGGGCGAGCAGTACGTC. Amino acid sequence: CATAGGKGEQYV.